Below are 24 T cell receptor beta chains sequenced from a single sample in a study of T cells in localized non-small cell lung cancer. Using immunoSEQ multiplex PCR, the repertoire was profiled, and TCRdb retains in-frame clones only, with some absent. The table records more than 2,500 clones, approximately 25% of them present only once. The sequencing used lung tumor tissue, collected before any cancer treatment. Receptors originate from a man aged 40 to 75 with stage I squamous cell lung carcinoma.

This clone showed up just a few times. A junction end diverges from the germline sequence, so it may reflect a read error. This sequence joins TRBV6-8 and TRBJ2-7, with 10 bases fitting TRBD1. Germline lookup yields CDR1 MNHGY and CDR2 SAAAGT. This CDR3 has 15 amino acids. This CDR3 is CAISLTGTGVGEQYF. CDR3 nucleotide sequence: TGTGCCATCAGTCTTACCGGGACAGGGGTAGGCGAGCAGTACTTC.

The V call is TRBV29-1, the J call TRBJ1-5; tentatively, D is TRBD1 (6 bases). With 7 bases removed from V and 3 bases from J, the gap between germline ends came to 13 bases. CDR1 and CDR2 from the germline V gene are SQVTM and ANQGSEA. There are 13 residues in the CDR3. CDR3 sequence reads: CSAATGTNQPQHF. In DNA, the CDR3 is TGCAGCGCCGCGACAGGCACCAATCAGCCCCAGCATTTT.

The table lists this clone with a few counts. The rearrangement links TRBV6-8 to TRBJ2-3; TRBD1 matches 8 bases. Germline V lookup: CDR1 MNHGY, CDR2 SAAAGT. The trim removed 5 bases at V and 1 base at J, leaving 5 bases unmatched. This CDR3 is built from 15 residues. The chain's CDR3 is CASSPTGVGTDTQYF. The CDR3 DNA is TGTGCCAGCAGTCCGACAGGGGTGGGCACAGATACGCAGTATTTT.

This clone was seen only a few times. The V call is TRBV11-3, the J call TRBJ2-7; 10 bases line up with TRBD2. V shed 0 bases, J shed 4 bases, and the junction held 6 bases outside the gene matches. CDR3 length: 16 residues. From germline, CDR1 is SGHNT and CDR2 YENEEA. The CDR3 protein is CASSLEMASGGYEQYF. As DNA, the CDR3 is TGTGCCAGCAGCTTAGAGATGGCTAGCGGGGGATACGAGCAGTACTTC.

This clone was seen once. V usage is TRBV5-1 and J usage is TRBJ2-5, with D possibly TRBD1 on 6 matching bases. V lost 3 bases, J lost 0 bases, and 15 bases lay in between. The CDR3 extends over 16 amino acids. CDR1 and CDR2 from the germline V gene are SGHRS and YFSETQ. The CDR3 reads CASSSFVGHYQETQYF. Written as DNA, the CDR3 is TGCGCCAGCAGCTCATTCGTGGGACACTACCAAGAGACCCAGTACTTC.

The sample holds a few counts of this clone. The chain combines TRBV6-7 with TRBJ1-6, with a possible D match to TRBD1 (6 bases). TRBV6-7 is an ORF; its function is uncertain. The germline V and J ends were trimmed by 6 bases and 16 bases, with 13 bases remaining between them. This CDR3 has 11 residues. CDR3 loop: CASSLTGLLHF. The CDR3 coding sequence is TGTGCCAGCAGCCTGACAGGACTTCTCCACTTT.

J is TRBJ2-7 and V is TRBV11-1; 7 positions match TRBD1. Germline-derived CDR1 and CDR2 are SGHAT and FQDESV (reference sequence). The CDR3 length is 15 residues. V was clipped by 5 bases and J by 6 bases; unmatched bases: 13. The CDR3 coding sequence is TGTGCCAGCAGCATACGACAGGGTTCGGGTTCCGAGCAGTACTTC. This translates into CASSIRQGSGSEQYF.

This clone is large in the sample. This chain uses TRBV29-1 with TRBJ1-2; TRBD1 is a possible D gene (5 bases). The length of the CDR3 is 13 residues. Trimming left V 3 bases short and J 1 base short, with 9 bases between. Germline CDR1 reads SQVTM; CDR2 reads ANQGSEA. The CDR3 sequence: CSVEEGNNYGYTF. DNA for the CDR3: TGCAGCGTTGAGGAGGGGAATAACTATGGCTACACCTTC. The full variable domain, completed using reference TRBV29-1 and TRBJ1-2, is SAVISQKPSRDICQRGTSLTIQCQVDSQVTMMFWYRQQPGQSLTLIATANQGSEATYESGFVIDKFPISRPNLTFSTLTVSNMSPEDSSIYLCSVEEGNNYGYTFGSGTRLTVV.

This chain uses TRBV28 with TRBJ2-2; TRBD1 matches at 7 bases. This CDR3 region has 15 residues. Germline CDR1 and CDR2: MDHEN and SYDVKM. Trimming at V came to 6 bases and at J to 4 bases, leaving 8 bases not matched to a gene. The CDR3 sequence is CASSDRVTTTGELFF. The CDR3 DNA is TGTGCCAGCAGCGACAGGGTTACCACCACCGGGGAGCTGTTTTTT.

V and J are TRBV11-3 and TRBJ1-3, with no clear D. The CDR3 consists of 17 residues. The germline V and J ends were trimmed by 5 bases and 0 bases, with 17 bases remaining between them. The V gene's germline CDR1 is SGHNT and CDR2 YENEEA. The CDR3 protein is CASSLGIAVNSGNTIYF. The DNA of the CDR3 is TGTGCCAGCAGCCTGGGGATCGCCGTCAACTCTGGAAACACCATATATTTT. The full variable domain, its missing parts supplied by reference TRBV11-3 and TRBJ1-3, is EAGVVQSPRYKIIEKKQPVAFWCNPISGHNTLYWYLQNLGQGPELLIRYENEEAVDDSQLPKDRFSAERLKGVDSTLKIQPAELGDSAVYLCASSLGIAVNSGNTIYFGEGSWLTVV.

The rearrangement joins TRBV6-8 to TRBJ2-7; D is unclear. The germline CDR1 and CDR2 sequences are MNHGY and SAAAGT. The CDR3 loop spans 14 amino acids. The V and J ends lost 5 bases and 2 bases respectively, with 13 bases between them. The CDR3 DNA is TGTGCCAGCAGTGCGACTTATACGACCTACGAGCAGTACTTC. It codes for CASSATYTTYEQYF.

This clone was detected only a few times. The rearrangement uses TRBV6-8 and TRBJ1-3, with 7 positions matching TRBD1. From germline, CDR1 is MNHGY and CDR2 SAAAGT. J lost 2 bases, V lost 10 bases, and 8 bases had no gene match. The CDR3 is 14 residues long. This chain's CDR3 is CAISPRGTGNTIYF. CDR3 sequence (DNA): TGTGCCATCAGCCCCAGGGGGACTGGAAACACCATATATTTT.

The rearrangement links TRBV28 to TRBJ2-7, with a weak D call TRBD1 (6 bases). Deletions cut 6 bases from V and 11 bases from J, with 17 bases between. The CDR3 sequence is 12 residues long. Germline loops: CDR1 MDHEN, CDR2 SYDVKM. CDR3 residues: CASRPGARQEYF. CDR3 DNA sequence: TGTGCCAGCAGACCGGGCGCCAGACAGGAGTACTTC. Full variable domain (missing parts from reference TRBV28 and TRBJ2-7): DVKVTQSSRYLVKRTGEKVFLECVQDMDHENMFWYRQDPGLGLRLIYFSYDVKMKEKGDIPEGYSVSREKKERFSLILESASTNQTSMYLCASRPGARQEYFGPGTRLTVT.

In its sample, this clone was seen a few times. The V gene is TRBV19, the J gene TRBJ2-2; D may be TRBD2 (5 bases). Germline V gives CDR1 LNHDA, CDR2 SQIVND (reference sequence). V lost 8 bases to trimming and J lost 2 bases, with 9 bases between them. The CDR3 length is 13 residues. DNA of the CDR3: TGTGCCAGTGCGGACTCCAACACCGGGGAGCTGTTTTTT. This translates into CASADSNTGELFF.

The CDR3 DNA reads TGTGCCAGCAGTTACTGGCGCCGGGACAGGGCGGGGGGTGAAGCTTTCTTT. Its protein is CASSYWRRDRAGGEAFF. The chain combines TRBV6-8 with TRBJ1-1, with 9 bases identical to TRBD1. Trimming at V came to 1 base and at J to 7 bases, leaving 13 bases not matched to a gene. This CDR3 comprises 17 residues. Looked up from germline, CDR1 is MNHGY and CDR2 is SAAAGT.

This clone turned up a few times. The V gene is TRBV19, the J gene TRBJ1-5, with a tentative D call TRBD1 (5 bases). This CDR3 has 15 amino acids. V was clipped by 6 bases and J by 7 bases, with 19 bases between them. The germline V gene encodes CDR1 LNHDA and CDR2 SQIVND (reference sequence). CDR3 region: CASSPPGLTHQPQHF. CDR3 coding DNA: TGTGCCAGTAGCCCACCGGGACTCACGCACCAGCCCCAGCATTTT.

The chain links TRBV28 to TRBJ2-3, with a weak D call TRBD2 (6 bases). Trimming stripped 6 bases from V and 4 bases from J, with 17 bases between. The CDR3 consists of 15 residues. Germline V gives CDR1 MDHEN, CDR2 SYDVKM. The CDR3 here is CASRTGTHGADTQYF. The CDR3 nucleotides are TGTGCCAGCAGGACCGGGACTCACGGTGCAGATACGCAGTATTTT.

This sequence joins TRBV19 and TRBJ1-1; 8 bases fit TRBD1. Trimming cost V 6 bases and J 6 bases; bases outside gene matches: 9. This CDR3 region has 14 residues. Germline CDR1 and CDR2: LNHDA and SQIVND (reference sequence). CDR3 sequence reads: CASRIGQGRPEAFF. For the CDR3, the DNA is TGTGCCAGTAGAATCGGACAGGGACGTCCTGAAGCTTTCTTT.

This clone has a handful of counts. This chain uses TRBV6-8 with TRBJ2-1; TRBD2 aligns across 11 bases. V shed 6 bases, J shed 8 bases, and the junction held 15 bases outside the gene matches. Germline CDR1 is MNHGY and CDR2 is SAAAGT. The CDR3 consists of 17 residues. The CDR3, as DNA: TGTGCCAGCAGCCCTTATCTCCTGACTAGCGGGGTCTATGAGCAGTTCTTC. It yields the protein CASSPYLLTSGVYEQFF.

V gene TRBV19 combines with J gene TRBJ1-3; 7 bases are a match to TRBD1. The length of the CDR3 is 16 residues. V lost 3 bases to trimming and J lost 3 bases; unmatched junction nucleotides: 8. Germline loops: CDR1 LNHDA, CDR2 SQIVND (reference sequence). The CDR3 coding sequence is TGTGCCAGTAGTATCCCGGGACAGCGCATTGGAAACACCATATATTTT. Translated: CASSIPGQRIGNTIYF.

This clone is medium-sized within its sample. The V and J genes are TRBV28 and TRBJ1-2; no clear D gene. Trimming removed 5 bases at V and 1 base at J, with 14 bases between. CDR1 is MDHEN and CDR2 is SYDVKM in the germline V gene. The length of the CDR3 is 15 residues. The CDR3 DNA follows: TGTGCCAGCAGTCTACCCGGGCCCCTTAACTATGGCTACACCTTC. It translates to CASSLPGPLNYGYTF.

The V and J genes are TRBV6-8 and TRBJ2-1; 7 bases map to TRBD1. The CDR3 is 15 amino acids. Unmatched junction bases numbered 7, after V lost 5 bases and J lost 3 bases. CDR1 and CDR2 from the germline V gene are MNHGY and SAAAGT. The CDR3 DNA is TGTGCCAGCAGTGGGGACAGACTATTCTACAATGAGCAGTTCTTC. This sequence encodes CASSGDRLFYNEQFF.

Relative to its sample, this clone is medium-sized. The rearrangement links TRBV11-3 to TRBJ2-2; TRBD1 aligns across 7 bases. The CDR3 is 14 amino acids. Per germline, CDR1 SGHNT and CDR2 YENEEA. Losses at the gene ends were 4 bases for V and 4 bases for J; bases not matched to a gene: 3. CDR3 bases: TGTGCCAGCAGCTCATGGACAGGCACCGGGGAGCTGTTTTTT. Translation gives CASSSWTGTGELFF.

The chain is built from TRBV10-1 and TRBJ1-5; tentatively, D is TRBD1 (6 bases). The length of the CDR3 is 18 residues. Germline-derived CDR1 and CDR2 are WNHNN and SYGVQD (reference sequence). V was cut by 6 bases and J by 0 bases, with 21 bases left in between. CDR3 protein: CASRGSRDIAGSNQPQHF. The CDR3 coding sequence is TGCGCCAGCAGAGGGTCTCGGGACATAGCGGGTAGCAATCAGCCCCAGCATTTT.